The 3 T cell receptor beta chains given below trace back to one sample, sequenced in a study of OX40 agonist ivuxolimab in advanced cancers. Profiled with immunoSEQ multiplex PCR; TCRdb holds only in-frame clones, not every one. The sample records more than 65,000 clones, nearly 90% being singletons. The sample here was CD4+ or CD8+ T cells sorted from blood, taken in a trial of the OX40 agonist ivuxolimab. Every receptor here comes from an adult with an advanced solid tumor such as melanoma, head and neck, liver or kidney cancer.

This clone appeared once. This rearrangement joins TRBV11-3 to TRBJ2-5; D tentatively fits TRBD1 or TRBD2 (6 bases each). The germline V gene encodes CDR1 SGHNT and CDR2 YENEEA. V was trimmed by 5 bases and J by 6 bases, leaving 19 bases between them. CDR3 size: 15 residues. The CDR3 region is CASSPGLGGIQTQYF. CDR3 DNA sequence: TGTGCCAGCAGCCCAGGTTTGGGGGGCATCCAGACCCAGTACTTC.

The chain is built from TRBV6-1 and TRBJ1-6; D gene ambiguous. From germline, CDR1 is MNHNS and CDR2 SASEGT. The CDR3 has 13 amino acids. V lost 2 bases to trimming and J lost 13 bases, with 12 bases between them. CDR3 region: CASSELSLSPLHF. The CDR3 DNA sequence: TGTGCCAGCAGTGAACTCTCGCTCAGCCCCCTCCACTTT.

This clone was found a few times. The V gene is TRBV30, the J gene TRBJ2-7; weak D call: TRBD2 (6 bases). Germline assignment: CDR1 GTSNPN and CDR2 SVGIG (reference sequence). The CDR3 sequence is 14 residues long. V lost 2 bases, J lost 5 bases, and 16 bases lay in between. The CDR3: CAWSRGGEIHEQYF. The CDR3 nucleotides are TGTGCCTGGAGTAGAGGAGGGGAGATTCACGAGCAGTACTTC.